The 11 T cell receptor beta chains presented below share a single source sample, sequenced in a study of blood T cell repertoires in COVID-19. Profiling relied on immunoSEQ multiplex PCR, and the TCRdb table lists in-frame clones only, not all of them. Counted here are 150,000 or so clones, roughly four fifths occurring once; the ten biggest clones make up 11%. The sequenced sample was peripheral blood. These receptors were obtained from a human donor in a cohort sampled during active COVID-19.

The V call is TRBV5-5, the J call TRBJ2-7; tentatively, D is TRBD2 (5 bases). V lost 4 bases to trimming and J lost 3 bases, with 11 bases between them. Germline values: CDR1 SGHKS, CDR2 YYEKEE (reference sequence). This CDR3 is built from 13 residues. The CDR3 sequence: CASSLTSGYEQYF. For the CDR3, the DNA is TGTGCCAGCAGCCTGACAAGCGGCTACGAGCAGTACTTC. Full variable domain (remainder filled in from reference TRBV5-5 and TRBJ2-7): DAGVTQSPTHLIKTRGQQVTLRCSPISGHKSVSWYQQVLGQGPQFIFQYYEKEERGRGNFPDRFSARQFPNYSSELNVNALLLGDSALYLCASSLTSGYEQYFGPGTRLTVT.

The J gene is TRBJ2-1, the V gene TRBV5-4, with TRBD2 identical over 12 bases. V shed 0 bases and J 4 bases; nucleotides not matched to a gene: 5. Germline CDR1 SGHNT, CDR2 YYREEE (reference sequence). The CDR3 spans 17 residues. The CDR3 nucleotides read TGTGCCAGCAGCTTGGGGGCGACTAGCGGGAGTTACAATGAGCAGTTCTTC. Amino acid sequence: CASSLGATSGSYNEQFF.

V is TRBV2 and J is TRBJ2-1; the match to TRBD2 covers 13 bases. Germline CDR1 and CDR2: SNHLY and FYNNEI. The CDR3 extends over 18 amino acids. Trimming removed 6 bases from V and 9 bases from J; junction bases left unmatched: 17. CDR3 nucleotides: TGTGCCAGCAGGCATACCCCGGGACTAGCGGGACGCAACAGTGAGCAGTTCTTC. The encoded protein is CASRHTPGLAGRNSEQFF.

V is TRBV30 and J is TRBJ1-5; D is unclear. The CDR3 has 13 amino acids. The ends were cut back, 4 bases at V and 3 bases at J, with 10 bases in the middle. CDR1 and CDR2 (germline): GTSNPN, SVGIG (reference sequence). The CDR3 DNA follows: TGTGCCTGGACTGGCTCAGTCAATCAGCCCCAGCATTTT. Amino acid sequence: CAWTGSVNQPQHF.

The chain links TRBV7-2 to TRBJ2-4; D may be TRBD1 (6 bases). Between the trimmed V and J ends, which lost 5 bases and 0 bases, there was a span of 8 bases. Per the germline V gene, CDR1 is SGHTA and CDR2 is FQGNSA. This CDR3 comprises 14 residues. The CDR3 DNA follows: TGTGCCAGCAGCGCCAGGGGAGCCAAAAACATTCAGTACTTC. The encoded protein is CASSARGAKNIQYF.

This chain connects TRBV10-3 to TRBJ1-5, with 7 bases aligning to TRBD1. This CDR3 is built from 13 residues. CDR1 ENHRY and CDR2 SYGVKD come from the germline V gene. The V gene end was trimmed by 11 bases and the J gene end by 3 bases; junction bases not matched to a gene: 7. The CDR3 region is CAGRQGNNQPQHF. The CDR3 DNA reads TGTGCCGGGAGACAGGGTAACAATCAGCCCCAGCATTTT.

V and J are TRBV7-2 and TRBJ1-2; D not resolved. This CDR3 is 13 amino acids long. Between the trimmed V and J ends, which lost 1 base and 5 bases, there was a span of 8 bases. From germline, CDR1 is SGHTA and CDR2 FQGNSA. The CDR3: CASSLGQEYGYTF. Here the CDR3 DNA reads TGTGCCAGCAGCTTAGGCCAAGAGTATGGCTACACCTTC. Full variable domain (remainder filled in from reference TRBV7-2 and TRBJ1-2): GAGVSQSPSNKVTEKGKDVELRCDPISGHTALYWYRQSLGQGLEFLIYFQGNSAPDKSGLPSDRFSAERTGGSVSTLTIQRTQQEDSAVYLCASSLGQEYGYTFGSGTRLTVV.

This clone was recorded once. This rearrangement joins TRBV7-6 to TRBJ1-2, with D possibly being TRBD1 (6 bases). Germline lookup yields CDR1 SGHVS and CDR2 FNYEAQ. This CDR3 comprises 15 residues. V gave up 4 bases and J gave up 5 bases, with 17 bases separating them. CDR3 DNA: TGTGCCAGCAGCTCTCCGGACAGAGGAATATATGGCTACACCTTC. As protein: CASSSPDRGIYGYTF.

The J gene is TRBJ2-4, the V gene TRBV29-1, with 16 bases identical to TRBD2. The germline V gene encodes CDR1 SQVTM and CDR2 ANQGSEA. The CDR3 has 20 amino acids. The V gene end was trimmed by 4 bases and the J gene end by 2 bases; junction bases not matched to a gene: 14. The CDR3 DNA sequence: TGCAGCGTTGGGGAACCCGGGACTAGCGGGAGGGCCAGGACCAAAAACATTCAGTACTTC. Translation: CSVGEPGTSGRARTKNIQYF. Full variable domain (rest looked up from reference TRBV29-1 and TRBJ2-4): SAVISQKPSRDICQRGTSLTIQCQVDSQVTMMFWYRQQPGQSLTLIATANQGSEATYESGFVIDKFPISRPNLTFSTLTVSNMSPEDSSIYLCSVGEPGTSGRARTKNIQYFGAGTRLSVL.

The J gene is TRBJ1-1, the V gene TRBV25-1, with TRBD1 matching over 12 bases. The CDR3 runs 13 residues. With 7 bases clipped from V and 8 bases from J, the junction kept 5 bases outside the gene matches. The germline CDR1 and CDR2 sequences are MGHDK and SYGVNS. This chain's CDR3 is CASMRDRGPEAFF. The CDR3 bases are TGTGCCAGCATGAGGGACAGGGGGCCCGAAGCTTTCTTT.

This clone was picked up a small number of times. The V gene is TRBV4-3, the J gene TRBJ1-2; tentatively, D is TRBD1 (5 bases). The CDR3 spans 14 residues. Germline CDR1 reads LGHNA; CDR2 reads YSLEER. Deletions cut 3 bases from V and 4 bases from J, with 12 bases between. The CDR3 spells CASSQWGEAYGYTF. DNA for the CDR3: TGCGCCAGCAGCCAGTGGGGGGAGGCCTATGGCTACACCTTC.